This TCR beta chain derives from a study of T-cell memory formation after mild COVID-19. A remark on this clonotype: Its cognate antigen is unknown.

Overall study results and limits: The pre-infection memory compartment contained some responding clones, suggesting cross-reactive memory joined.

The germline V gene has CDR1 SGHVS and CDR2 FQNEAQ. This CDR3 spans 15 amino acids. V was pared by 5 bases and J by 2 bases, with 13 bases between. 5'RACE primed at constant segments yielded TCR alpha and TCR beta cDNA libraries bearing sample barcodes and UMIs. TCRdb called the 5' RACE reads again in MiXCR, with one record for every CDR3 protein. The profile shows roughly 250,000 distinct CDR3 sequences, approximately 15% of them singletons. The V gene is TRBV7-8, the J gene TRBJ1-5; no definite D call. Sequenced material: PBMCs or a T cell subset sorted from them (not recorded which). The receptor comes from a man between 18 and 35 years old who had mild COVID-19 (a few samples of this study predate the infection). Cell type and time point are not known. The CDR3 protein is CASSLAKGGNQPQHF. For the CDR3, the DNA is TGTGCCAGCAGCCTGGCCAAGGGAGGCAATCAGCCCCAGCATTTT.